Listed below are T cell receptor beta chains from one sample, sequenced in a study of neurological immune-mediated disorders. TCRdb recomputed calls from the 5' RACE reads with MiXCR, one row per CDR3 protein. In the table there are 50,000 or so distinct CDR3 sequences, around 3.5% of which are singletons. Material: PBMCs. The receptors originated from a man in his forties or fifties with multiple sclerosis. The CDR3 runs from the conserved cysteine through the conserved F or W. D genes are given only for firm matches.

TRBD1,TRBJ2-7,TRBV6-1,CASSGAGQGTYEQYF
.,TRBJ2-5,TRBV12-3/TRBV12-4,CASSSHRVETQYF
TRBD1,TRBJ1-6,TRBV5-6,CASSSQGDLTPLNF
TRBD1,TRBJ1-1,TRBV7-9,CASSLENRGLTEAFF
.,TRBJ1-5,TRBV7-6,CASSVGTLGSNQPQHF
.,TRBJ2-7,TRBV28,CAIQRDSGQSSYEQYF
.,TRBJ2-1,TRBV7-2,CASSFGRGPYNEQFF
TRBD1,TRBJ1-2,TRBV11-3,CASSPGTGQHYGYTF
.,TRBJ1-1,TRBV3-1,CASSRGRVGTEAFF
TRBD2,TRBJ2-3,TRBV20-1,CSAYSGGGVDTQYF